Shown below are 2 T cell receptor beta chains from a single sample sequenced in a study of blood T cell repertoires in COVID-19. TCRdb's copy holds only in-frame clones and misses some; the assay was immunoSEQ multiplex PCR. The repertoire has some 250,000 clones, more than 85% of them found once; the top ten carry 6% to 9%. The sample taken for sequencing was peripheral blood. These receptors all come from a woman aged 65 to 85 with active or convalescent COVID-19.

The rearrangement joins TRBV9 to TRBJ1-2; D uncertain. Germline V gene data show CDR1 as SGDLS and CDR2 as YYNGEE. The CDR3 runs to 15 residues. Between the trimmed V and J ends, which lost 0 bases and 2 bases, there was a span of 11 bases. The chain's CDR3 is CASSVDPGRNYGYTF. The DNA of the CDR3 is TGTGCCAGCAGCGTAGACCCCGGGAGGAACTATGGCTACACCTTC. Drawing the rest from reference TRBV9 and TRBJ1-2, the complete variable domain is DSGVTQTPKHLITATGQRVTLRCSPRSGDLSVYWYQQSLDQGLQFLIQYYNGEERAKGNILERFSAQQFPDLHSELNLSSLELGDSALYFCASSVDPGRNYGYTFGSGTRLTVV.

The chain uses TRBV25-1 and TRBJ2-3, with 7 bases identical to TRBD2. This CDR3 contains 15 residues. From germline, CDR1 is MGHDK and CDR2 SYGVNS. After removal of 5 bases from V and 0 bases from J, the junction contained 5 bases not matched to a gene. The DNA for the CDR3 is TGTGCCAGCAGTCGCGGCGGGGGTAGCACAGATACGCAGTATTTT. This codes for CASSRGGGSTDTQYF. The full variable domain, with the rest looked up from reference TRBV25-1 and TRBJ2-3, is EADIYQTPRYLVIGTGKKITLECSQTMGHDKMYWYQQDPGMELHLIHYSYGVNSTEKGDLSSESTVSRIRTEHFPLTLESARPSHTSQYLCASSRGGGSTDTQYFGPGTRLTVL.